This T cell receptor (beta chain) derives from a study of blood T cell repertoires in COVID-19. Turning to the study itself: The samples span acute and convalescent COVID-19 from the United States, Italy and Spain.

This CDR3 is 14 amino acids long. Germline CDR1 and CDR2: GTSNPN and SVGIG (reference sequence). The V end lost 5 bases, the J end lost 0 bases, and 11 bases lay between the germline ends. In the source study's methods: How many nucleated cells were present was estimated from reference gene primer amplification. The repertoire was sequenced with immunoSEQ multiplex PCR; TCRdb's copy has only in-frame clones and lacks some. The V and J calls and the clone size are those of that table, but D and trimming were determined from the DNA. The sample holds roughly 300,000 clones, 85% seen once. The source is a woman aged 45 to 65 who had recovered from COVID-19. The sequencing input was PBMCs or T cells enriched from blood (not recorded which). V is TRBV30 and J is TRBJ1-3, with a tentative D call TRBD1 (6 bases). In nucleotides, the CDR3 is TGTGCCTGGGGACAGACTATCTCTGGAAACACCATATATTTT. Its protein is CAWGQTISGNTIYF.